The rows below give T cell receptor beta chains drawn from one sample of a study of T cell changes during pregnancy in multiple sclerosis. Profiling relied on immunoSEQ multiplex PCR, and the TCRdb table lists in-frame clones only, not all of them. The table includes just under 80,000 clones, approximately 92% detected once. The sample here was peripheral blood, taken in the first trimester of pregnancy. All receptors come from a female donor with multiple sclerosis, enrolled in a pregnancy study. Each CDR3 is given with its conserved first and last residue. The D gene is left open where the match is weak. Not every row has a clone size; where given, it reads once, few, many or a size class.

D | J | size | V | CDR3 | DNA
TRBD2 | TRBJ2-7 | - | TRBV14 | CASSQFSLAGGYEQYF | TGTGCCAGCAGCCAATTTTCCCTAGCGGGAGGGTACGAGCAGTACTTC
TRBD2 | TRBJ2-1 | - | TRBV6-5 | CASSYSGLAGGNEQFF | TGTGCCAGCAGTTACTCGGGACTAGCGGGGGGCAATGAGCAGTTCTTC
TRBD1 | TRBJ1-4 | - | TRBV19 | CASRNLGQNNEKLFF | TGTGCCAGTAGGAACCTGGGACAGAATAATGAAAAACTGTTTTTT
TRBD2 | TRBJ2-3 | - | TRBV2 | CASSLAGGVADTQYF | TGTGCCAGCAGCTTAGCGGGGGGGGTGGCAGATACGCAGTATTTT
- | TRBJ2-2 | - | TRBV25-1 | CASSEEGVNTGELFF | TGTGCCAGCAGTGAAGAGGGGGTGAACACCGGGGAGCTGTTTTTT
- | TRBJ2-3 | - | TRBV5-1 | CASRWIGGSDTQYF | TGCGCCAGCAGATGGATTGGAGGATCAGATACGCAGTATTTT
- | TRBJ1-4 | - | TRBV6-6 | CASSYSEEKLFF | TGTGCCAGCAGTTACTCGGAGGAAAAACTGTTTTTT
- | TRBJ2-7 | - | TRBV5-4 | CASSLGQGPYEQYF | TGTGCCAGCAGCTTGGGGCAGGGCCCCTACGAGCAGTACTTC
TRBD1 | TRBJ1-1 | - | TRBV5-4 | CASSWTGVNTEAFF | TGTGCCAGCAGCTGGACAGGAGTAAACACTGAAGCTTTCTTT
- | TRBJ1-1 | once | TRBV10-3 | CAISAGGTEAFF | TGTGCCATCAGTGCCGGGGGAACTGAAGCTTTCTTT
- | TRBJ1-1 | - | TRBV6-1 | CASSEQGVGDTEAFF | TGTGCCAGCAGTGAGCAGGGTGTTGGGGACACTGAAGCTTTCTTT
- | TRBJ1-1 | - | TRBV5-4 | CASIMRGGLSEAFF | TGTGCCAGCATCATGAGGGGGGGGTTATCTGAAGCTTTCTTT
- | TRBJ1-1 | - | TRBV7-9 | CASSLAADEAFF | TGTGCCAGCAGCTTAGCGGCAGATGAAGCTTTCTTT
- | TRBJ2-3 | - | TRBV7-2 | CASSLGGPITDTQYF | TGTGCCAGCAGCTTAGGGGGGCCCATAACAGATACGCAGTATTTT
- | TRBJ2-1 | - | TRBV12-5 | CASGKGPDRFYNEQFF | TGTGCTAGTGGTAAAGGCCCCGACAGGTTCTACAATGAGCAGTTCTTC
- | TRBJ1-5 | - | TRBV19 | CASSNWEGQPQHF | TGTGCCAGTAGTAACTGGGAGGGCCAGCCCCAGCATTTT
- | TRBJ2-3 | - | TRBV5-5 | CASSPTRGTDTQYF | TGTGCCAGCAGCCCGACGCGGGGCACAGATACGCAGTATTTT
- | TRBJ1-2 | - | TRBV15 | CATSRGGGYGYTF | TGTGCCACCAGCAGAGGGGGGGGCTATGGCTACACCTTC
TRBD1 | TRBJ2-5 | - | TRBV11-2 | CASRRQGRETQYF | TGTGCCAGCAGGAGACAGGGCAGGGAGACCCAGTACTTC
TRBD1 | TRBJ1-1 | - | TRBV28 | CASSLTGTGKNTEAFF | TGTGCCAGCAGCCTCACTGGGACAGGGAAGAACACTGAAGCTTTCTTT
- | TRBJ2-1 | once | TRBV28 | CASLLLFMISYNEQFF | TGTGCCAGCTTATTACTATTCATGATCTCCTACAATGAGCAGTTCTTC
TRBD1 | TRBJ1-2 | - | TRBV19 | CASTTRTGGAPRGGYTF | TGTGCCAGTACCACTCGGACAGGGGGCGCCCCGAGGGGCGGCTACACCTTC
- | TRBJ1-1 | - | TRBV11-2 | CASSRLTTPEAFF | TGTGCCAGCAGCCGACTCACAACCCCTGAAGCTTTCTTT
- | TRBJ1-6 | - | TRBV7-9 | CASSLMSGLSPLHF | TGTGCCAGCAGCTTAATGTCAGGGTTGTCACCCCTCCACTTT
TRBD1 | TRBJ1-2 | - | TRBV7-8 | CASSLVSGGFANYGYTF | TGTGCCAGCAGCTTAGTCTCAGGGGGGTTCGCTAACTATGGCTACACCTTC
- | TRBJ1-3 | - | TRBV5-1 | CASSLPGLNTIYF | TGCGCCAGCAGCTTACCGGGACTTAACACCATATATTTT
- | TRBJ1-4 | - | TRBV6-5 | CASKTAGNNEKLFF | TGTGCCAGCAAGACAGCAGGCAATAATGAAAAACTGTTTTTT
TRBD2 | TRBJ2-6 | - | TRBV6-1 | CASSDSGSPGANVLTF | TGTGCCAGCAGTGATAGCGGGAGTCCTGGGGCCAACGTCCTGACTTTC